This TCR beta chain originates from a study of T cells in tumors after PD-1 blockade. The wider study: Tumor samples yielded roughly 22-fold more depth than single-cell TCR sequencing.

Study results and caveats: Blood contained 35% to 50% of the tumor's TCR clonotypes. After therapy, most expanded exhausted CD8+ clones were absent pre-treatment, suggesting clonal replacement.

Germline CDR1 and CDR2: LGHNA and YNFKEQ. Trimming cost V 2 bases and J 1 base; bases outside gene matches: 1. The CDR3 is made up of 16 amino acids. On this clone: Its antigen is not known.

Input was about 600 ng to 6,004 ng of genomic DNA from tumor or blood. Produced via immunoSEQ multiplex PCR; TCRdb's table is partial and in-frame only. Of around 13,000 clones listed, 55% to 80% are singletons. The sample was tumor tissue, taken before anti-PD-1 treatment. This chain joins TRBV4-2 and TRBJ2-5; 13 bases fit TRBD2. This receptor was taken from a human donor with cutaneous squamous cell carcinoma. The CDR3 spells CASSQRLAGGQETQYF. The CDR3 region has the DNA TGTGCCAGCAGCCAACGACTAGCGGGAGGCCAAGAGACCCAGTACTTC.